This T cell receptor (beta chain) emerged from a study of cytomegalovirus exposure and HLA in healthy donors. The PCR ran on 60 Vbeta and 13 Jbeta primers. Repertoires were generated with immunoSEQ multiplex PCR, while TCRdb's copy carries only in-frame clones and drops some. The data contain 150,000 or so clones, roughly 80% of them singletons. Study-level findings and limits: Upon later analysis, TCR association rates were observed to vary by HLA locus, being highest for DRB1 and lowest for HLA-C.

About this clone: The antigen is undetermined.

This TCR was sampled from a man aged 25-40 years in good health and CMV-seropositive. The sequencing input was PBMCs.

The CDR3 is CASRLTGTENTEAFF. CDR3 coding DNA: TGTGCCAGCAGACTTACCGGGACAGAGAACACTGAAGCTTTCTTT. J is TRBJ1-1 and V is TRBV6-5, with 7 bases matching TRBD1. In germline, CDR1 is MNHEY, CDR2 SVGAGI. V shed 6 bases, J shed 1 base, and the junction held 8 bases outside the gene matches. The CDR3 is 15 residues long.